These 8 T cell receptor beta chains originate from one sample sequenced in a study of T-cell reconstitution after alpha-beta-depleted transplantation in children. Researchers prepared the TCRbeta library using unique molecular identifiers, the study reports. A single record per CDR3 protein comes from TCRdb applying MiXCR to the PCR reads. The sample holds about 15,000 distinct CDR3 sequences, around 12% seen once. This material consisted of PBMCs, mostly from graft donor cells, taken 180 days after TCRalphabeta/CD19-depleted stem cell transplant. The receptor set was obtained from a boy less than two years old who had a stem cell transplant for Wiskott-Aldrich syndrome, so the T cells may come from the graft donor.

This clonotype has ten or more counts. The genes are TRBV20-1 and TRBJ1-1; D may be TRBD1 (5 bases). Trimming left V 3 bases short and J 5 bases short, with 13 bases between. CDR1 is DFQATT and CDR2 is SNEGSKA in the germline V gene (reference sequence). The CDR3 is 13 amino acids. CDR3 DNA: TGCAGTGCTAGTACGGGGGTAAATACTGAAGCTTTCTTT. This codes for CSASTGVNTEAFF.

This clonotype was seen at least ten times. The chain has TRBV12-3 or TRBV12-4 and TRBJ2-7; D possibly corresponds to TRBD2 (6 bases). Trimming took 3 bases from V and 6 from J, leaving 18 bases between them. This CDR3 is 15 amino acids long. For the CDR3, the DNA is TGTGCCAGCAGTTTGATTTCCGGGAGTAGCGGCGAGCAGTACTTC. It is translated as CASSLISGSSGEQYF.

This clonotype was seen a few times. J is TRBJ2-1 and V is TRBV12-3 or TRBV12-4; 9 bases align to TRBD2. The V and J ends lost 3 bases and 7 bases, in that order; junction bases with no gene match: 10. The CDR3 length is 16 residues. CDR3 DNA sequence: TGTGCCAGCAGTTTGGGGGTTGGTAGCGGGAGTAATGAGCAGTTCTTC. Translating it yields CASSLGVGSGSNEQFF.

This clonotype was recorded many times. The chain couples TRBV6-5 to TRBJ1-1, with 8 bases aligning to TRBD1. Germline CDR1 MNHEY, CDR2 SVGAGI. The length of the CDR3 is 15 residues. V dropped 6 bases and J dropped 3; count of bases not matched to a gene: 9. The chain's CDR3 is CASSNTRGRYTEAFF. CDR3 DNA sequence: TGTGCCAGCAGCAACACCAGGGGGCGATACACTGAAGCTTTCTTT.

This clonotype was counted a few times. The rearrangement uses TRBV4-1 and TRBJ1-2, with D possibly being TRBD1 (5 bases). Deletions cut 0 bases from V and 7 bases from J, with 18 bases between. The CDR3 spans 16 residues. Germline V gene lookup returns CDR1 MGHRA and CDR2 YSYEKL. CDR3 loop: CASSQDMGLGGPGYTF. The CDR3 nucleotides read TGCGCCAGCAGCCAAGATATGGGTTTGGGGGGACCTGGCTACACCTTC.

This clonotype was seen ten or more times. The chain combines TRBV25-1 with TRBJ2-5; TRBD1 matches at 8 bases. There are 15 residues in the CDR3. Germline V gene lookup returns CDR1 MGHDK and CDR2 SYGVNS. After removal of 3 bases from V and 2 bases from J, the junction contained 5 bases not matched to a gene. CDR3 in amino acids: CASSEGTGPQETQYF. CDR3 bases: TGTGCCAGCAGTGAGGGGACAGGACCTCAAGAGACCCAGTACTTC.

V gene TRBV9 combines with J gene TRBJ2-1; 8 nucleotides line up with TRBD2. Trimming took 1 base from V and 6 from J; bases not matched to a gene: 12. The length of the CDR3 is 17 residues. CDR1 is SGDLS and CDR2 is YYNGEE in the germline V gene. In DNA form, the CDR3 reads TGTGCCAGCAGCGTATGGGCCGCGTCTAGCGGGCGCAATGAGCAGTTCTTC. This translates into CASSVWAASSGRNEQFF.

V is TRBV7-2 and J is TRBJ1-1; D unclear. The germline CDR1 and CDR2 sequences are SGHTA and FQGNSA. There are 15 residues in the CDR3. Trimming stripped 0 bases from V and 6 bases from J, with 14 bases between. CDR3 protein: CASSLARGETPEAFF. The CDR3, as DNA: TGTGCCAGCAGCTTAGCCCGGGGTGAGACTCCTGAAGCTTTCTTT.